This is a list of T cell receptor beta chains from one sample in a study of blood T cell repertoires in COVID-19. TCRdb keeps only in-frame clones here, not all; method: immunoSEQ multiplex PCR. The sample has about 71,000 clones, more than 80% seen once. Input material: peripheral blood. Receptors were obtained from a man in his thirties or forties with acute or convalescent COVID-19. CDR3s include the opening cysteine and the closing phenylalanine or tryptophan. D genes are given only for firm matches. Size values are once, few and many counts, or a class for expanded clones, and some rows have none.

v_call	clone_size	d_call	j_call	cdr3_nt	cdr3_aa
TRBV5-4	.	.	TRBJ1-4	TGTGCCAGCGCATTGCGGGGGCTGGATGAAAAACTGTTTTTT	CASALRGLDEKLFF
TRBV4-2	few	TRBD1	TRBJ1-6	TGTGCCAGCAGCCACGGAGACAGGGACAATTCACCCCTCCACTTT	CASSHGDRDNSPLHF
TRBV10-3	.	.	TRBJ1-1	TGTGCCATCAGTGATTCGGGGAGGGTGGAGGAAGCTTTCTTT	CAISDSGRVEEAFF
TRBV18	.	TRBD1	TRBJ1-5	TGTGCCAGCTCACCAAGTCTCGTGGGGGACAGGACCAAGACAGAGGGTCAGCCCCAGCATTTT	CASSPSLVGDRTKTEGQPQHF
TRBV6-4	.	.	TRBJ2-3	TGTGCCAGCAGTGACGGGAACAGGGACGACACAGATACGCAGTATTTT	CASSDGNRDDTDTQYF
TRBV6-6	.	.	TRBJ1-2	TGTGCCAGCAGGATAGACAATTCGAACTATGGCTACACCTTC	CASRIDNSNYGYTF
TRBV6-6	.	TRBD1	TRBJ2-1	TGTGCCAGCAGTTCCGGGACAGGTTACAATGAGCAGTTCTTC	CASSSGTGYNEQFF
TRBV30	.	.	TRBJ1-3	TGTGCCTGGAGTTTGACACTCGACTCTGGAAACACCATATATTTT	CAWSLTLDSGNTIYF
TRBV7-2	.	TRBD2	TRBJ2-7	TGTGCCAGCAGCTCACGGACTAGCGGCCAGCAGTACTTC	CASSSRTSGQQYF
TRBV9	.	.	TRBJ2-1	TGTGCCAGCAGCGTAAGCTACTTGGGGGCAGGCAATAATGAGCAGTTCTTC	CASSVSYLGAGNNEQFF
TRBV4-1	.	TRBD1	TRBJ1-6	TGCGCCAGCTCCAAGTCCCGGGACAGGGCGGTGGGGTATTCACCCCTCCACTTT	CASSKSRDRAVGYSPLHF
TRBV5-1	.	.	TRBJ1-1	TGCGCCAGCAGCTTGGCCGGGTCACGGGACACTGAAGCTTTCTTT	CASSLAGSRDTEAFF
TRBV18	.	TRBD1	TRBJ1-1	TGTGCCAGCTCACCCGATTTAACAGGGGGAACTGAAGCTTTCTTT	CASSPDLTGGTEAFF
TRBV30	.	.	TRBJ1-2	TGTGCCTGGACCGAGGGGGGGGCGCAGGTCTATGGCTACACCTTC	CAWTEGGAQVYGYTF
TRBV11-3	.	.	TRBJ2-2	TGTGCCAGCAGCTTGACAGGAGCCGGGGAGCTGTTTTTT	CASSLTGAGELFF
TRBV18	.	.	TRBJ1-2	TGTGCCAGCTCACGACAGGAGAAGGGAGGCTACACCTTC	CASSRQEKGGYTF
TRBV13	.	.	TRBJ1-5	TGTGCCAGCAGCTCCGGACTCGGGGGGGACCATAGCAATCAGCCCCAGCATTTT	CASSSGLGGDHSNQPQHF
TRBV7-2	.	.	TRBJ1-1	TGTGCCAGCAGCTCGTGGGGGCGGAACACTGAAGCTTTCTTT	CASSSWGRNTEAFF
TRBV3-1/TRBV3-2	.	.	TRBJ1-1	TGTGCCAGCAGCCCGAGGAGTTTGAGCACTGAAGCTTTCTTT	CASSPRSLSTEAFF
TRBV7-6	.	.	TRBJ2-1	TGTGCCAGCAGCTTACGTGGAGTGGGTAGCTCCTACAATGAGCAGTTCTTC	CASSLRGVGSSYNEQFF
TRBV13	once	.	TRBJ1-1	TGTGCCAGCAGCTTGGGGGCTAGGACTGAAGCTTTCTTT	CASSLGARTEAFF
TRBV5-1	.	.	TRBJ1-5	TGCGCCAGCAGCTTAGTCCCCTATGGCAATCAGCCCCAGCATTTT	CASSLVPYGNQPQHF
TRBV29-1	.	TRBD1	TRBJ2-7	TGCAGCGTTGATCTATTAGGGACAGGCCTCCAGTTC	CSVDLLGTGLQF
TRBV24-1	.	.	TRBJ2-5	TGTGCCACCAGTGATCTAGGGGGGGGACCACAAGAGACCCAGTACTTC	CATSDLGGGPQETQYF
TRBV7-8	once	TRBD1	TRBJ2-4	TGTGCCAGCAGCTTGGGCCTGGGGACAGGGGGCAAAAACATTCAGTACTTC	CASSLGLGTGGKNIQYF
TRBV7-9	.	TRBD2	TRBJ2-1	TGTGCCAGCAGCTTAACCGGACTAGGGAGTACCTACAATGAGCAGTTCTTC	CASSLTGLGSTYNEQFF
TRBV5-1	.	.	TRBJ1-3	TGCGCCAGCAGCTTGGACGTCGGGGAGAGAAACACCATATATTTT	CASSLDVGERNTIYF
TRBV2	.	.	TRBJ1-2	TGTGCCAGCAGTCAGGGTAGAGCTAACTATGGCTACACCTTC	CASSQGRANYGYTF
TRBV6-5	few	.	TRBJ1-5	TGTGCCAGCAGTTACTCTCAGGGAAATCAGCCCCAGCATTTT	CASSYSQGNQPQHF
TRBV5-1	.	TRBD1	TRBJ1-1	TGCGCCAGCAGCAAACGACAGGGGTCGGGGGAAGCTTTCTTT	CASSKRQGSGEAFF
TRBV7-2	.	TRBD2	TRBJ2-5	TGTGCCAGCAGCTTAGAGCTAGCGGGAGTAGGAGAGACCCAGTACTTC	CASSLELAGVGETQYF
TRBV3-1/TRBV3-2	.	TRBD1	TRBJ1-3	TGTGCCAGCAGCCCCGACAGGGTGGCGGGAAACACCATATATTTT	CASSPDRVAGNTIYF
TRBV9	.	.	TRBJ1-6	TGTGCCAGCAGCGAACTACGGACAGAGTCACCCCTCCACTTT	CASSELRTESPLHF
TRBV30	.	.	TRBJ1-5	TGTGCCTGGAGTGAGGGGTACAGTTCGAATCAGCCCCAGCATTTT	CAWSEGYSSNQPQHF
TRBV5-6	.	TRBD1	TRBJ2-5	TGTGCCAGCAGCTTTATACAGGGGGCAGGAGGGGAGACCCAGTACTTC	CASSFIQGAGGETQYF
TRBV11-2	once	TRBD2	TRBJ2-3	TGTGCCAGCAGCCCGACTAGCGGGAGGGGGCGTAGGGAGACGCAGTATTTT	CASSPTSGRGRRETQYF